This T cell receptor beta chain was profiled in a study of blood T cell repertoires in COVID-19. CDR1 LNHDA and CDR2 SQIVND come from the germline V gene (reference sequence). Trimming at V came to 5 bases and at J to 2 bases, leaving 10 bases not matched to a gene. The CDR3 is made up of 16 amino acids. TCRdb's copy holds only in-frame clones and misses some; the assay was immunoSEQ multiplex PCR. The table lists about 370,000 clones, about 90% of them singletons, with 1.5% to 2% in the top ten. The TCR comes from a young woman who had recovered from COVID-19. The specimen sequenced was PBMCs or T cells enriched from blood (not recorded which). The chain employs TRBV19 and TRBJ2-7; TRBD2 matches at 9 bases. CDR3 sequence: CASSARTSVRTYEQYF. CDR3 nucleotides: TGTGCCAGTAGTGCCCGGACTAGCGTAAGAACCTACGAGCAGTACTTC.